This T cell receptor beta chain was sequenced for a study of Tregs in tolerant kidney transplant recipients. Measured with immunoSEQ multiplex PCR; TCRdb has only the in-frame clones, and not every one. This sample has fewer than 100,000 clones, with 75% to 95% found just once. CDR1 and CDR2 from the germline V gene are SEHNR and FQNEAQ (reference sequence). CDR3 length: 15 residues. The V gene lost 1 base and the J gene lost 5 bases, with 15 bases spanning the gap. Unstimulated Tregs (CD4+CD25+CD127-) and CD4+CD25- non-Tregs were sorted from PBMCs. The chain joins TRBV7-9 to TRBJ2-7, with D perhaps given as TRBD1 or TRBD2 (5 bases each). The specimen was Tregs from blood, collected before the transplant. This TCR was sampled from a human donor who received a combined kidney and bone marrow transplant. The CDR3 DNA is TGTGCCAGCAGCTTAGGAGACAGCCTCGGGAACGAGCAGTACTTC. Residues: CASSLGDSLGNEQYF. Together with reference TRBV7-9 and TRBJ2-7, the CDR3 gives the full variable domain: DTGVSQNPRHKITKRGQNVTFRCDPISEHNRLYWYRQTLGQGPEFLTYFQNEAQLEKSRLLSDRFSAERPKGSFSTLEIQRTEQGDSAMYLCASSLGDSLGNEQYFGPGTRLTVT.